This TCR beta chain came from a study of type 1 regulatory T cells. In the study overall: This in vitro CD4 product, T-allo10, is enriched for Tr1 cells and alloantigen-specific.

Each CDR3 protein is one row after TCRdb ran MiXCR on the reads. The sample holds about 97,000 distinct CDR3 sequences, around 30% seen once. The specimen was CD4+ T cells, either the whole sample or a sorted fraction (not recorded which). This sequence originates from a human donor in good health.

The CDR3 region has the DNA TGTGCCAGCAGCAAAGGGCGTCTGAATTACGAGCAGTACTTC. This gives the protein CASSKGRLNYEQYF. J is TRBJ2-7 and V is TRBV14; no clear D. V was cut by 5 bases and J by 4 bases, with 15 bases left in between. This CDR3 is built from 14 residues. Germline V gives CDR1 SGHDN, CDR2 FVKESK.